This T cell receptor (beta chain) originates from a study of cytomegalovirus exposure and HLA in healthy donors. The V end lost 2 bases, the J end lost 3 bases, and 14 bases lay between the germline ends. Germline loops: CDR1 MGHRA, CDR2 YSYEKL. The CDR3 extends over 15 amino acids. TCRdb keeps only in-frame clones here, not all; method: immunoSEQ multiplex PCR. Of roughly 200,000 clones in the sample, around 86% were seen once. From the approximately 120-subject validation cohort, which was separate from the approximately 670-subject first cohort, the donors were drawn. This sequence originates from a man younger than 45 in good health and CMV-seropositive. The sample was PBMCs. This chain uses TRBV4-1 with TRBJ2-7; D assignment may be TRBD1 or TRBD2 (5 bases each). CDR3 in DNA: TGCGCCAGCAGCCAAAACCGGGACCGTAACTACGAGCAGTACTTC. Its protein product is CASSQNRDRNYEQYF.